These 26 T cell receptor beta chains were all obtained from the same sample, sequenced in a study of identical twins. TCRdb used MiXCR to reprocess the 5' RACE reads, holding one entry per CDR3 protein. This sample yields 400,000 to 650,000 distinct CDR3 sequences, of which about 20% are seen a single time; 0.75% to 0.95% belongs to the top ten. This same sample was also part of a study on T cells expressing NK-cell markers.

Specimen: CD4+ T cells sorted from blood. The source is a woman younger than 30 in good health.

This clonotype came up a few times. This sequence joins TRBV20-1 and TRBJ2-3; no definite D call. The germline V gene encodes CDR1 DFQATT and CDR2 SNEGSKA (reference sequence). V was trimmed by 3 bases and J by 0 bases, leaving 13 bases between them. This CDR3 is 15 amino acids long. CDR3: CSARSARYSTDTQYF. CDR3 coding DNA: TGCAGTGCTAGGTCGGCTAGATATAGCACAGATACGCAGTATTTT.

This clonotype has a handful of counts. The V gene is TRBV2, the J gene TRBJ2-1; TRBD2 matches 7 bases. V shed 6 bases, J shed 10 bases, and the junction held 6 bases outside the gene matches. The CDR3 totals 12 residues. Per germline, CDR1 SNHLY and CDR2 FYNNEI. The CDR3 is CASSGLDREQFF. The CDR3 nucleotides read TGTGCCAGCAGCGGACTAGACCGCGAGCAGTTCTTC.

This clonotype was seen only a few times. The chain combines TRBV20-1 with TRBJ2-5; 10 bases line up with TRBD1. Germline CDR1 reads DFQATT; CDR2 reads SNEGSKA (reference sequence). The ends lost 4 bases at V and 1 base at J; junction bases unmatched: 3. CDR3 length: 14 residues. The DNA for the CDR3 is TGCAGTGCTACGGACAGGGGGACCCAAGAGACCCAGTACTTC. Amino acid sequence: CSATDRGTQETQYF.

The CDR3 DNA sequence: TGTGCCAGCAGTTCGGCAGGGAACACCGGGGAGCTGTTTTTT. It is translated as CASSSAGNTGELFF. V gene TRBV28 combines with J gene TRBJ2-2; D remains unclear. Germline V gene lookup returns CDR1 MDHEN and CDR2 SYDVKM. V lost 4 bases, J lost 1 base, and 7 bases lay in between. This CDR3 is 14 amino acids long.

This clonotype was counted at least ten times. The chain links TRBV20-1 to TRBJ1-5; D possibly corresponds to TRBD1 (5 bases). V lost 3 bases, J lost 0 bases, and 9 bases lay in between. The CDR3 covers 14 residues. Germline values: CDR1 DFQATT, CDR2 SNEGSKA (reference sequence). This CDR3 is CSASPGLSNQPQHF. In DNA form, the CDR3 reads TGCAGTGCTAGCCCGGGACTTAGCAATCAGCCCCAGCATTTT.

This clonotype was counted only a few times. The DNA for the CDR3 is TGCAGTGCTTTAGGGACTTTTACAGATACGCAGTATTTT. Its protein product is CSALGTFTDTQYF. The chain is built from TRBV20-1 and TRBJ2-3; TRBD2 might be the D (6 bases). The CDR3 consists of 13 residues. Germline V gene sequence: CDR1 DFQATT, CDR2 SNEGSKA (reference sequence). The V end lost 5 bases, the J end lost 3 bases, and 12 bases lay between the germline ends.

This clonotype was counted between two and nine times. The genes are TRBV20-1 and TRBJ1-3; no reliable D call. Trimming left V 3 bases short and J 7 bases short, with 13 bases between. The CDR3 contains 13 residues. Germline V gene lookup returns CDR1 DFQATT and CDR2 SNEGSKA (reference sequence). CDR3 nucleotide sequence: TGCAGTGCTAGCCCTCTTAGAGGGAACACCATATATTTT. Translated, it gives CSASPLRGNTIYF.

The CDR3 loop reads CSAKGTSGRTEQYF. The CDR3 DNA is TGCAGTGCCAAAGGGACTAGCGGGAGGACCGAGCAGTACTTC. This sequence joins TRBV20-1 and TRBJ2-7; 15 bases agree with TRBD2. Germline-derived CDR1 and CDR2 are DFQATT and SNEGSKA (reference sequence). The CDR3 sequence is 14 residues long. The ends lost 6 bases at V and 6 bases at J; junction bases unmatched: 6.

This rearrangement joins TRBV20-1 to TRBJ1-4; 10 bases agree with TRBD1. J lost 12 bases, V lost 6 bases, and 7 bases had no gene match. The germline CDR1 and CDR2 sequences are DFQATT and SNEGSKA (reference sequence). The CDR3 sequence is 12 residues long. The CDR3, as DNA: TGCAGTGCAGGACAGGGGGAGAGGGAACTGTTTTTT. The encoded protein is CSAGQGERELFF.

This clonotype has more than one count but fewer than ten. This chain joins TRBV20-1 and TRBJ2-7, with TRBD1 matching 10 bases. Germline V lookup: CDR1 DFQATT, CDR2 SNEGSKA (reference sequence). With 6 bases clipped from V and 5 bases from J, the junction kept 7 bases outside the gene matches. CDR3 length: 13 residues. CDR3 nucleotides: TGCAGTGCACCCGGACAGGGGGGCGACGAGCAGTACTTC. Amino acids: CSAPGQGGDEQYF.

In its sample, this clonotype was seen a few times. The gene calls are TRBV15 and TRBJ2-4; 8 bases align to TRBD2. Per the germline V gene, CDR1 is LNHNV and CDR2 is YYDKDF (reference sequence). This CDR3 contains 15 residues. V lost 5 bases and J lost 1; bases outside the gene matches: 4. DNA for the CDR3: TGTGCCACCAGCCGAGCGGGAGAGGCCAAAAACATTCAGTACTTC. Its translation is CATSRAGEAKNIQYF.

This clonotype showed up just a few times. The chain combines TRBV12-3 or TRBV12-4 with TRBJ2-3; 8 bases map to TRBD2. CDR3 size: 15 residues. The V and J ends lost 5 bases and 5 bases, in that order; junction bases with no gene match: 9. Here the CDR3 reads CASSPQREWGDTQYF. CDR3 DNA sequence: TGTGCCAGCAGTCCTCAGCGGGAGTGGGGAGATACGCAGTATTTT.

The V gene is TRBV5-1, the J gene TRBJ2-1; 10 nucleotides match TRBD1. Per the germline V gene, CDR1 is SGHRS and CDR2 is YFSETQ. The CDR3 totals 16 residues. The trim removed 0 bases at V and 5 bases at J, leaving 5 bases unmatched. The CDR3 loop is CASSLDRTGGDNEQFF. The DNA for the CDR3 is TGCGCCAGCAGCTTGGACCGGACAGGGGGTGACAATGAGCAGTTCTTC.

This clonotype was seen more than once but under ten times. The chain is built from TRBV12-3 or TRBV12-4 and TRBJ2-7; 8 nucleotides line up with TRBD2. V lost 2 bases to trimming and J lost 4 bases; unmatched junction nucleotides: 4. CDR3 length equals 14 residues. Here the CDR3 DNA reads TGTGCCAGCAGTTTACGGGCTAGCGGGTACGAGCAGTACTTC. Translation: CASSLRASGYEQYF.

J is TRBJ2-1 and V is TRBV4-2; the D is unclear. The V gene lost 1 base and the J gene lost 9 bases, with 16 bases spanning the gap. This CDR3 is built from 15 residues. In germline, CDR1 is LGHNA, CDR2 YNFKEQ. CDR3 DNA: TGTGCCAGCAGCCAAGCTTCCTTACAACCCGGTGAGCAGTTCTTC. Residues: CASSQASLQPGEQFF.

Many counts were recorded for this clonotype. The chain employs TRBV5-1 and TRBJ2-1; D is perhaps TRBD2 (6 bases). The CDR3 is 15 residues long. Germline-derived CDR1 and CDR2 are SGHRS and YFSETQ. V was shortened by 0 bases and J by 4 bases, with 11 bases between the two germline ends. CDR3: CASSLGGAGYNEQFF. For the CDR3, the DNA is TGCGCCAGCAGCTTGGGGGGCGCGGGGTACAATGAGCAGTTCTTC.

This chain joins TRBV20-1 and TRBJ1-1; weak D call: TRBD1 (5 bases). Deletions cut 3 bases from V and 5 bases from J, with 13 bases between. The CDR3 consists of 13 residues. Germline V gene data show CDR1 as DFQATT and CDR2 as SNEGSKA (reference sequence). CDR3 loop: CSASLGGLTEAFF. CDR3 DNA: TGCAGTGCTAGTTTGGGGGGGTTGACTGAAGCTTTCTTT.

The V gene is TRBV5-6, the J gene TRBJ1-5; D is unclear. Trimming removed 2 bases from V and 15 bases from J, with 15 bases in between. The germline V gene encodes CDR1 SGHDT and CDR2 YYEEEE. CDR3 length equals 12 residues. The CDR3 DNA is TGTGCCAGCAGCTTCTCAGCCGGACCACGGCATTTT. It encodes CASSFSAGPRHF. Filled out from reference TRBV5-6 and TRBJ1-5, the complete variable domain reads DAGVTQSPTHLIKTRGQQVTLRCSPKSGHDTVSWYQQALGQGPQFIFQYYEEEERQRGNFPDRFSGHQFPNYSSELNVNALLLGDSALYLCASSFSAGPRHFGDGTRLSIL.

The chain uses TRBV7-2 and TRBJ2-1, with TRBD2 matching 8 bases. The CDR3 loop spans 12 amino acids. Germline CDR1 reads SGHTA; CDR2 reads FQGNSA. After removal of 3 bases from V and 9 bases from J, the junction contained 1 base not matched to a gene. CDR3 protein: CASSFSGGEQFF. For the CDR3, the DNA is TGTGCCAGCAGCTTCAGCGGGGGTGAGCAGTTCTTC. Supplemented by reference TRBV7-2 and TRBJ2-1, the full variable domain reads GAGVSQSPSNKVTEKGKDVELRCDPISGHTALYWYRQSLGQGLEFLIYFQGNSAPDKSGLPSDRFSAERTGGSVSTLTIQRTQQEDSAVYLCASSFSGGEQFFGPGTRLTVL.

The table lists this clonotype with many counts. The chain employs TRBV10-3 and TRBJ1-2; weak D call: TRBD1 (6 bases). Trimming left V 5 bases short and J 8 bases short, with 15 bases between. This CDR3 spans 13 amino acids. Germline CDR1 ENHRY, CDR2 SYGVKD. This chain's CDR3 is CAISINRDSGYTF. Here the CDR3 DNA reads TGTGCCATCAGTATAAACAGGGATTCGGGCTACACCTTC.

This clonotype has a handful of counts. The rearrangement links TRBV12-3 or TRBV12-4 to TRBJ1-1; D not resolved. The CDR3 loop spans 12 amino acids. The V end was cut by 3 bases, the J end by 10 bases, with 12 bases between. The CDR3 here is CASSFSATPAFF. The CDR3 bases are TGTGCCAGCAGTTTTTCGGCGACCCCAGCTTTCTTT.

V gene TRBV7-6 combines with J gene TRBJ1-1, with D tentatively TRBD1 (6 bases). The CDR3 is 16 amino acids. Trimming took off 4 bases at V and 0 bases at J, with 15 bases between the two ends. Per germline, CDR1 SGHVS and CDR2 FNYEAQ. CDR3 region: CASSSALGQVNTEAFF. The DNA for the CDR3 is TGTGCCAGCAGCTCCGCCCTGGGACAAGTGAACACTGAAGCTTTCTTT.

The V call is TRBV29-1, the J call TRBJ1-1; TRBD1 aligns across 8 bases. The CDR3 spans 14 residues. CDR1 and CDR2 from the germline V gene are SQVTM and ANQGSEA. J lost 3 bases, V lost 4 bases, and 7 bases had no gene match. The CDR3 DNA reads as TGCAGCGTTGCAGGGGGCTTATCTCACACTGAAGCTTTCTTT. Protein product: CSVAGGLSHTEAFF.

The genes are TRBV5-6 and TRBJ2-7, with TRBD1 as a possible D gene (7 bases). Germline V gene lookup returns CDR1 SGHDT and CDR2 YYEEEE. V was pared by 3 bases and J by 7 bases, with 23 bases between. The CDR3 extends over 16 amino acids. This chain's CDR3 is CASSSGFDREVGEQYF. The CDR3 bases are TGTGCCAGCAGCTCGGGGTTCGACAGGGAGGTGGGTGAGCAGTACTTC.

This chain links TRBV20-1 with TRBJ1-5; TRBD1 matches 10 bases. The germline V gene encodes CDR1 DFQATT and CDR2 SNEGSKA (reference sequence). There are 13 residues in the CDR3. The V gene end was trimmed by 6 bases and the J gene end by 7 bases; junction bases not matched to a gene: 6. The CDR3 DNA follows: TGCAGTGCCTCCGGGACAGGGGACCAGCCCCAGCATTTT. Translation gives CSASGTGDQPQHF.

The chain is built from TRBV5-6 and TRBJ2-3; TRBD2 matches 9 bases. The CDR3 extends over 14 amino acids. Trimming at V came to 0 bases and at J to 11 bases, leaving 7 bases not matched to a gene. Germline CDR1 and CDR2: SGHDT and YYEEEE. The CDR3 here is CASSLAPSGTKQYF. As DNA, the CDR3 is TGTGCCAGCAGCTTGGCTCCTAGCGGGACAAAGCAGTATTTT.